This TCR beta chain was retrieved from a study of tumor-infiltrating lymphocytes in oesophageal squamous cell carcinoma. MiXCR was run by TCRdb on the PCR reads, yielding one entry per CDR3 protein. The sample lists over 10,000 distinct CDR3 sequences; around 56% were seen once. CDR1 SGHTA and CDR2 FQGTGA come from the germline V gene. CDR3 length: 15 residues. Specimen: esophageal tumor tissue. J is TRBJ2-5 and V is TRBV7-3, with 8 bases aligning to TRBD2. Judging by the DNA end, TRBJ2-1 fits better; the J call may be wrong. The sequence was obtained from a female donor with esophageal squamous cell carcinoma. CDR3 DNA: TGTGCCAGCAGTATGGGCGGGGGGAGGTGGGATGAGCAGTTCTTC. Amino acid sequence: CASSMGGGRWDEQFF.